This is a list of T cell receptor beta chains from one sample in a study of tumor and adjacent non-tumor tissue in lung cancer. One entry per CDR3 protein results from TCRdb running MiXCR on the multiplex PCR reads. The sample consists of tens of thousands of distinct CDR3 sequences, about 61% of them appearing once. The sample taken for sequencing was distant non-tumor lung tissue. These receptors originate from a man in his 70s with non-small cell lung cancer. The CDR3 runs from the conserved cysteine through the conserved F or W. A D gene is named only where the DNA matches it firmly. Clone size is not always given. Where it is, it says once, few, many or a class for expanded clones.

d_call clone_size j_call cdr3_length v_call cdr3_aa cdr3_nt
- many TRBJ1-6 12 TRBV11-2 CASRPGNSPLHF TGTGCCTCGCGACCGGGGAATTCACCCCTCCACTTT
- - TRBJ2-5 13 TRBV12-3/TRBV12-4 CASLDRSEETQYF TGTGCCAGCTTAGACAGGTCAGAAGAGACCCAGTACTTT
TRBD1 - TRBJ1-1 15 TRBV11-2 CASNSSTGGKTEALF TGTGCCAGCAACTCCTCGACAGGGGGGAAGACTGAAGCTTTATTT
- - TRBJ2-2 13 TRBV7-9 CASAGGGTGELFF TGTGCCAGCGCCGGCGGCGGCACCGGGGAGCTGTTTTTT
- - TRBJ2-3 14 TRBV20-1 CCAPGRWRTDTQYF TGCTGTGCTCCCGGCCGATGGAGAACAGATACGCAGTATTTT
- - TRBJ2-1 13 TRBV11-2 CANSLVGVNEQFF TGTGCCAACAGCCTCGTAGGAGTCAATGAGCAGTTCTTC
TRBD1 - TRBJ1-4 15 TRBV5-1 CASSFLTTGVGELFF TGCGCCAGCAGCTTTCTTACCACAGGGGTCGGGGAACTGTTTTTT
- - TRBJ2-2 15 TRBV11-2 CASNLLRGNTGELVF TGTGCCAGCAACTTATTAAGGGGTAACACCGGGGAGCTGGTTTTT
- few TRBJ2-3 11 TRBV2 CASSAEDTQYF TGTGCCAGCAGTGCCGAAGATACGCAGTATTTT
- - TRBJ2-1 14 TRBV10-2 CASSESSDHNEQFF TGCGCCAGCAGTGAGAGTAGCGATCACAATGAGCAGTTCTTC
TRBD1 - TRBJ2-3 14 TRBV11-1 CASMTGRGTNTQYF TGTGCCAGCATGACAGGGAGAGGCACAAATACGCAGTATTTT
TRBD1 - TRBJ1-5 15 TRBV2 CASTRGDRENQPQHF TGTGCCAGCACCAGAGGGGACAGGGAGAATCAGCCCCAGCATTTT
- once TRBJ2-1 14 TRBV11-3 CASTPRVSYNEQFF TGTGCCAGCACTCCTAGGGTGTCCTACAATGAGCAGTTCTTC
- - TRBJ2-7 14 TRBV18 CASSLIDSSYEQYF TGTGCCAGCTCACTGATAGATTCCTCCTACGAGCAGTACTTC
- few TRBJ1-4 15 TRBV4-1 CASSRIQGIGEKLFF TGCGCCAGCAGCCGGATACAGGGCATCGGTGAAAAACTGTTTTTT
TRBD2 - TRBJ2-1 16 TRBV10-3 CAISVFGLAGDNEQLF TGTGCCATCAGTGTTTTCGGACTAGCGGGAGACAATGAGCAGCTCTTC
TRBD1 - TRBJ2-3 15 TRBV28 CVSSLDRVNTDTHYF TGTGTCAGCAGTTTAGACAGGGTCAACACAGATACGCACTATTTT
- - TRBJ1-2 13 TRBV7-8 CASSRNPNYGYTF TGTGCCAGTAGCAGAAATCCTAACTATGGCTACACCTTC
- - TRBJ1-1 14 TRBV11-2 CASSLATWNTEAFF TGTGCCAGCAGCTTGGCAACCTGGAACACTGAAGCTTTCTTT
TRBD1 - TRBJ1-4 16 TRBV11-2 CASSTHRTGFREKLFF TGTGCTAGCAGCACCCACCGGACAGGTTTTCGGGAAAAACTGTTTTTT
TRBD2 once TRBJ2-5 17 TRBV11-2 CASGLEASGIVAETQYF TGTGCCAGCGGCTTAGAGGCTAGCGGGATCGTCGCGGAGACCCAGTACTTC
TRBD1 - TRBJ2-1 16 TRBV11-2 CASSPYDRGRDDGQFF TGTGCCAGCAGCCCCTATGACAGGGGGAGGGACGATGGGCAGTTCTTC
- few TRBJ2-2 14 TRBV12-3/TRBV12-4 CATNRGQSSGGLFF TGTGCCACCAACCGGGGGCAGTCCTCCGGGGGGCTGTTTTTT
- - TRBJ1-2 12 TRBV12-3/TRBV12-4 CASSWTRDGYTF TGTGCCAGCAGTTGGACGAGGGATGGCTACACCTTC
- few TRBJ2-3 18 TRBV12-3/TRBV12-4 CASSFLAGRELGTDTQYF TGTGCCAGCAGTTTTTTGGCGGGTAGAGAATTGGGGACAGATACGCAGTATTTT
- - TRBJ2-1 15 TRBV5-4 CASSAQGYVGQQQFF TGTGCCAGCAGCGCACAGGGATATGTGGGACAACAACAGTTCTTC
- - TRBJ2-5 16 TRBV7-3 CASSLNSRGSQETQYF TGTGCCAGCAGCTTAAATTCCAGGGGATCCCAAGAGACCCAGTACTTC
- large TRBJ1-2 13 TRBV10-2 CASSNPDLYGYTF TGCGCCAGCAGTAATCCAGACTTATATGGCTACACCTTC
- few TRBJ1-5 13 TRBV20-1 CSAAGQSSQPQHF TGCAGTGCGGCAGGACAGAGCAGTCAGCCCCAGCATTTT
- - TRBJ2-3 12 TRBV29-1 CSIASSSDTQYF TGCAGCATCGCATCTAGCTCAGATACGCAGTATTTT
- many TRBJ2-7 16 TRBV11-2 CASSPRGYLGSYEQYF TGTGCCAGCAGCCCAAGAGGGTATTTAGGATCCTACGAGCAGTACTTC
- many TRBJ2-7 13 TRBV12-3/TRBV12-4 CASSLSRLYEQYF TGTGCCAGCAGTTTATCTAGACTCTACGAGCAGTACTTC
TRBD1 once TRBJ2-2 17 TRBV11-1 CTSSGRTGGEGTGELSF TGTACCAGCAGCGGGCGTACAGGGGGAGAAGGCACCGGGGAGCTGTCTTTT
- many TRBJ1-2 14 TRBV20-1 CSARSLQRDYGYTF TGCAGTGCTAGAAGCCTCCAGCGGGACTATGGCTACACCTTC
- many TRBJ2-3 15 TRBV7-9 CASSSQGPSTDTQYF TGTGCCAGCAGCTCTCAGGGGCCCAGCACAGATACGCAGTATTTT
- many TRBJ1-2 14 TRBV6-5 CASSSNDRFYGYTF TGTGCCAGCAGTTCGAACGACAGGTTCTATGGCTACACCTTC
- many TRBJ2-1 15 TRBV6-5 CASSRDGSSYNEQFF TGTGCCAGCAGCCGGGACGGAAGCTCCTACAATGAGCAGTTCTTC